The 20 T cell receptor beta chains below come from one sample, sequenced in a study of a mutant IDH1 vaccine in newly diagnosed glioma. TCRdb's table, derived via immunoSEQ multiplex PCR, lists solely in-frame clones and lacks some. Of about 58,000 clones listed, around 80% were seen once; the top ten hold around 7.4%. Their cognate antigens are unknown. Time point: week 5, during vaccination. What each vaccine dose contained was 300 ug of mutant IDH1 20-mer peptide, accompanied by topical imiquimod. Material: PBMCs, obtained from a glioma patient whose treatment included an IDH1 peptide vaccine. The origin of the receptors is a woman in her 50s with glioma.

This rearrangement joins TRBV18 to TRBJ1-5; D unclear. The V gene's germline CDR1 is KGHSH and CDR2 LQKENI. Trimming removed 2 bases from V and 5 bases from J, with 13 bases in between. CDR3 length: 15 amino acids. As DNA, the CDR3 is TGTGCCAGCTCACCAAGAACAGTGGGTGATCAGCCCCAGCATTTT. Protein sequence: CASSPRTVGDQPQHF.

The rearrangement links TRBV6-1 to TRBJ1-5; D is unclear. Per the germline V gene, CDR1 is MNHNS and CDR2 is SASEGT. V lost 2 bases and J lost 5, with 16 bases in between. The CDR3 sequence is 16 residues long. CDR3 bases: TGTGCCAGCAGTGAATTCCAGCCTGACGGGTATCAGCCCCAGCATTTT. Protein: CASSEFQPDGYQPQHF.

The rearrangement links TRBV5-1 to TRBJ2-7, with 7 bases matching TRBD1. V was clipped by 3 bases and J by 3 bases; unmatched bases: 6. The germline gives CDR1 SGHRS, CDR2 YFSETQ. The length of the CDR3 is 14 residues. The CDR3 loop is CASSSRQGRYEQYF. The CDR3 coding sequence is TGCGCCAGCAGCTCCCGACAGGGCCGCTACGAGCAGTACTTC.

J is TRBJ1-6 and V is TRBV15, with TRBD1 as a possible D gene (5 bases). This CDR3 region has 13 residues. Deletions cut 5 bases from V and 7 bases from J, with 9 bases between. Per the germline V gene, CDR1 is LNHNV and CDR2 is YYDKDF (reference sequence). The CDR3 sequence: CATSSRGNSPLHF. DNA for the CDR3: TGTGCCACCAGCTCGCGGGGCAATTCACCCCTCCACTTT.

This chain joins TRBV2 and TRBJ1-3; no clear D. This CDR3 contains 15 residues. CDR1 and CDR2 (germline): SNHLY, FYNNEI. V lost 2 bases to trimming and J lost 4 bases, with 12 bases between them. The CDR3 spells CASSERVSAGNTIYF. CDR3 coding DNA: TGTGCCAGCAGTGAACGGGTTTCCGCGGGAAACACCATATATTTT. The full variable domain, rest sourced from reference TRBV2 and TRBJ1-3, is EPEVTQTPSHQVTQMGQEVILRCVPISNHLYFYWYRQILGQKVEFLVSFYNNEISEKSEIFDDQFSVERPDGSNFTLKIRSTKLEDSAMYFCASSERVSAGNTIYFGEGSWLTVV.

V gene TRBV2 combines with J gene TRBJ2-1, with TRBD2 identical over 9 bases. The CDR3 runs 14 residues. The trim removed 1 base at V and 5 bases at J, leaving 0 bases unmatched. Looked up from germline, CDR1 is SNHLY and CDR2 is FYNNEI. CDR3 bases: TGTGCCAGCAGTGAAGGGACTAGCGACAATGAGCAGTTCTTC. The encoded protein is CASSEGTSDNEQFF.

The chain has TRBV21-1 and TRBJ2-7; the tabulated D call, TRBD1, remains unverified against the DNA. TRBV21-1 is deemed a pseudogene. The CDR3 runs to 14 residues. This CDR3 reads CASSKWDSYYEQYF. The CDR3 region has the DNA TGTGCCAGCAGCAAGTGGGACAGCTATTACGAGCAGTACTTC.

This rearrangement joins TRBV27 to TRBJ2-7; TRBD2 agrees at 15 bases. Trimming removed 8 bases from V and 1 base from J; junction bases left unmatched: 6. Germline-derived CDR1 and CDR2 are MNHEY and SMNVEV (reference sequence). The CDR3 is made up of 16 amino acids. DNA of the CDR3: TGTGCCAGCCGGGGACTAGCGGGGGGCACTTCCTACGAGCAGTACTTC. This translates into CASRGLAGGTSYEQYF.

The V call is TRBV2, the J call TRBJ1-5; 9 nucleotides agree with TRBD1. Per the germline V gene, CDR1 is SNHLY and CDR2 is FYNNEI. Germline trimming cut 6 bases from V and 6 bases from J; bases unmatched to any gene: 9. The CDR3 is 15 amino acids. The CDR3 sequence: CASSSGQGKSQPQHF. CDR3 bases: TGTGCCAGCAGCTCCGGACAGGGGAAAAGTCAGCCCCAGCATTTT.

The chain has TRBV18 and TRBJ1-1; D unclear. The germline V gene has CDR1 KGHSH and CDR2 LQKENI. V was trimmed by 3 bases and J by 2 bases, leaving 13 bases between them. CDR3 size: 15 residues. This chain's CDR3 is CASSPLLEVNTEAFF. The CDR3 bases are TGTGCCAGCTCACCTCTTCTTGAGGTAAACACTGAAGCTTTCTTT.

The chain combines TRBV4-3 with TRBJ1-1; D may be TRBD1 (6 bases). V was pared by 1 base and J by 5 bases, with 17 bases between. The CDR3 consists of 16 residues. From germline, CDR1 is LGHNA and CDR2 YSLEER. For the CDR3, the DNA is TGCGCCAGCAGCCAAGTTACGGGGGCGCGAGGGACTGAAGCTTTCTTT. The encoded protein is CASSQVTGARGTEAFF.

The chain carries TRBV7-2 and TRBJ2-7; D is ambiguous. The CDR3 spans 15 residues. Trimming cost V 1 base and J 2 bases, with 12 bases left between them. The germline V gene encodes CDR1 SGHTA and CDR2 FQGNSA. CDR3 in DNA: TGTGCCAGCAGCTTAGAAGCCAGACGTACCTACGAGCAGTACTTC. Its protein is CASSLEARRTYEQYF.

The gene calls are TRBV19 and TRBJ1-6, with D maybe TRBD1 (5 bases). The germline V and J ends were trimmed by 6 bases and 4 bases, with 13 bases remaining between them. The CDR3 totals 15 residues. Germline lookup yields CDR1 LNHDA and CDR2 SQIVND (reference sequence). The CDR3 sequence: CASSPGTVYNSPLHF. The CDR3 coding sequence is TGTGCCAGTAGCCCCGGGACGGTTTATAATTCACCCCTCCACTTT.

This clone was counted between two and nine times. The V and J genes are TRBV18 and TRBJ1-1, with D maybe TRBD1 (5 bases). CDR1 and CDR2 (germline): KGHSH, LQKENI. Trimming pared 3 bases from V and 7 bases from J, leaving 12 bases between. This CDR3 contains 13 residues. The CDR3 DNA reads TGTGCCAGCTCACCCCGGGGCGACAGTGAAGCTTTCTTT. It is translated as CASSPRGDSEAFF.

To note about this clone: Compared with germline, one end of the junction differs, possibly owing to a read error. V usage is TRBV20-1 and J usage is TRBJ1-2, with D unclear. Germline values: CDR1 DFQATT, CDR2 SNEGSKA (reference sequence). The CDR3 is 8 residues long. Here the CDR3 reads CSAGFLFF. DNA of the CDR3: TGCAGTGCTGGATTTCTATTCTTC.

The chain couples TRBV5-6 to TRBJ2-2; tentatively, D is TRBD2 (6 bases). The V end was cut by 1 base, the J end by 7 bases, with 14 bases between. This CDR3 has 15 amino acids. Germline V gene lookup returns CDR1 SGHDT and CDR2 YYEEEE. In DNA form, the CDR3 reads TGTGCCAGCAGCTTGAGGAGGGAGAATGTCGGGGAGCTGTTTTTT. Amino acid sequence: CASSLRRENVGELFF.

V is TRBV9 and J is TRBJ1-3; possible D gene TRBD1, 6 bases. The CDR3 contains 15 residues. V was clipped by 2 bases and J by 14 bases, with 23 bases between them. Germline V gene data show CDR1 as SGDLS and CDR2 as YYNGEE. CDR3 protein: CASSVSNMGTGTLYF. CDR3 DNA: TGTGCCAGCAGCGTGTCTAATATGGGTACCGGGACATTATATTTT.

The rearrangement uses TRBV7-2 and TRBJ2-2; D is perhaps TRBD1 or TRBD2 (5 bases each). Trimming cost V 2 bases and J 4 bases, with 14 bases left between them. The germline V gene has CDR1 SGHTA and CDR2 FQGNSA. The CDR3 sequence is 16 residues long. The CDR3 bases are TGTGCCAGCAGCTTAAAGCTGGCAGGGAGCACCGGGGAGCTGTTTTTT. Amino acids: CASSLKLAGSTGELFF. The complete variable domain, with remaining parts taken from reference TRBV7-2 and TRBJ2-2, reads GAGVSQSPSNKVTEKGKDVELRCDPISGHTALYWYRQSLGQGLEFLIYFQGNSAPDKSGLPSDRFSAERTGGSVSTLTIQRTQQEDSAVYLCASSLKLAGSTGELFFGEGSRLTVL.

J is TRBJ2-1 and V is TRBV4-1; 8 nucleotides align to TRBD2. Unmatched junction bases numbered 11, after V lost 0 bases and J lost 7 bases. Per the germline V gene, CDR1 is MGHRA and CDR2 is YSYEKL. The CDR3 is made up of 17 amino acids. CDR3 protein: CASSQDRNGGARNEQFF. The CDR3 DNA follows: TGCGCCAGCAGCCAAGATAGGAACGGGGGGGCACGGAATGAGCAGTTCTTC.

The genes are TRBV27 and TRBJ2-3; D tentatively fits TRBD1 or TRBD2 (5 bases each). The CDR3 is made up of 16 amino acids. Germline V CDR1 and CDR2: MNHEY, SMNVEV (reference sequence). V was clipped by 3 bases and J by 1 base, with 14 bases between them. CDR3 residues: CASSFGRGAGTDTQYF. The DNA for the CDR3 is TGTGCCAGCAGTTTCGGTAGAGGGGCGGGCACAGATACGCAGTATTTT.